The next 16 T cell receptor beta chains were all read from a single sample in a study of vaccination and CD4 T cells after COVID-19. These TCRs' antigens remain unknown. Documented treatment: roughly 11-day PBMC culture with coronavirus spike peptide pools or control peptides (ViraFEST assay). The Oncomine TCR Beta short-read assay was applied to DNA of cultured CD4+ T cells. TCRdb redid the calling of the PCR reads with MiXCR, one entry per CDR3 protein. The repertoire holds about 20,000 distinct CDR3 sequences, about 50% seen once, with 5.5% in the top ten. Sequences were obtained from CD4+ T cells from blood, cultured in vitro. These receptor sequences come from a human donor who had recovered from COVID-19.

This chain connects TRBV4-1 to TRBJ1-3; D remains ambiguous. This CDR3 region has 16 residues. Trimming left V 0 bases short and J 4 bases short, with 13 bases between. The germline gives CDR1 MGHRA, CDR2 YSYEKL. CDR3 nucleotide sequence: TGCGCCAGCAGCCAAGAAGATTGGGTTAGGGGAAACACCATATATTTT. Translating gives CASSQEDWVRGNTIYF.

The count of this clonotype is one. V is TRBV6-5 and J is TRBJ1-1; TRBD1 matches 10 bases. The V gene's germline CDR1 is MNHEY and CDR2 SVGAGI. After removal of 2 bases from V and 5 bases from J, the junction contained 17 bases not matched to a gene. The CDR3 runs to 19 residues. The CDR3 here is CASSYPMPGQGPPATEAFF. The CDR3 region has the DNA TGTGCCAGCAGTTACCCCATGCCGGGACAGGGGCCCCCGGCAACTGAAGCTTTCTTT.

This clonotype was seen more than once but under ten times. This chain links TRBV7-3 with TRBJ1-2; 8 bases are a match to TRBD1. The CDR3 is 16 residues long. V gave up 3 bases and J gave up 5 bases; unmatched junction bases: 11. Germline loops: CDR1 SGHTA, CDR2 FQGTGA. This CDR3 reads CASSLRRDRKIYGYTF. Here the CDR3 DNA reads TGTGCCAGCAGCTTGAGACGGGACAGGAAAATTTATGGCTACACCTTC.

V gene TRBV6-1 combines with J gene TRBJ1-1; D is unresolved. Trimming took off 1 base at V and 0 bases at J, with 15 bases between the two ends. The CDR3 is 17 residues long. CDR1 is MNHNS and CDR2 is SASEGT in the germline V gene. The CDR3 is CASSEEQAGPMNTEAFF. The CDR3 DNA sequence: TGTGCCAGCAGTGAAGAGCAGGCCGGTCCCATGAACACTGAAGCTTTCTTT.

This clonotype is labeled large (0.1 to 1%). The chain employs TRBV18 and TRBJ1-1; a weak D match, TRBD1 (6 bases). With 2 bases removed from V and 4 bases from J, the gap between germline ends came to 11 bases. This CDR3 contains 14 residues. Germline assignment: CDR1 KGHSH and CDR2 LQKENI. CDR3 nucleotides: TGTGCCAGCTCACCAGCAGGGGCGGGCACTGAAGCTTTCTTT. The encoded protein is CASSPAGAGTEAFF.

For the CDR3, the DNA is TGTGCCAGCAGCCCCCGGGGCGAACTAGGTGATACGCAGTATTTT. Translation: CASSPRGELGDTQYF. The rearrangement uses TRBV5-8 and TRBJ2-3; D could derive from TRBD1 or TRBD2 (5 bases each). The CDR3 is made up of 15 amino acids. Germline loops: CDR1 SGHTS, CDR2 YDEGEE. V lost 4 bases and J lost 6, with 18 bases in between. Full variable domain (missing parts from reference TRBV5-8 and TRBJ2-3): EAGVTQSPTHLIKTRGQQATLRCSPISGHTSVYWYQQALGLGLQFLLWYDEGEERNRGNFPPRFSGRQFPNYSSELNVNALELEDSALYLCASSPRGELGDTQYFGPGTRLTVL.

In its sample, this clonotype was seen a few times. The rearrangement uses TRBV12-3 or TRBV12-4 and TRBJ1-5; TRBD1 aligns across 8 bases. Trimming removed 7 bases from V and 9 bases from J; junction bases left unmatched: 8. This CDR3 has 13 residues. The CDR3 protein is CASTDTTGAPQHF. DNA for the CDR3: TGTGCCAGCACCGACACGACAGGGGCGCCCCAGCATTTT.

This clonotype was counted a single time. This rearrangement joins TRBV10-2 to TRBJ2-5; D may correspond to TRBD1 or TRBD2 (6 bases each). CDR1 and CDR2 (germline): WSHSY, SAAADI. The CDR3 runs to 15 residues. Trimming removed 4 bases at V and 1 base at J, with 13 bases between. Here the CDR3 reads CASSAPGASQETQYF. For the CDR3, the DNA is TGCGCCAGCAGTGCTCCGGGGGCTAGCCAAGAGACCCAGTACTTC.

The gene calls are TRBV6-2 or TRBV6-3 and TRBJ1-2; D gene unclear. CDR3 length: 13 amino acids. Germline V CDR1 and CDR2: MNHEY, SVGEGT. Deletions cut 2 bases from V and 2 bases from J, with 6 bases between. The CDR3 nucleotides read TGTGCCAGCAGTTACGCGGCAAACTATGGCTACACCTTC. Translating gives CASSYAANYGYTF.

The gene calls are TRBV20-1 and TRBJ1-6; TRBD1 aligns across 7 bases. The germline CDR1 and CDR2 sequences are DFQATT and SNEGSKA (reference sequence). This CDR3 comprises 15 residues. The V segment lost 2 bases and the J segment 8 bases; nucleotides outside the gene matches: 9. The CDR3 region has the DNA TGCAGTGCTAGACCCCCGGGACAGAGGGATTCACCCCTCCACTTT. This sequence encodes CSARPPGQRDSPLHF.

The rearrangement joins TRBV5-1 to TRBJ1-1; D is unclear. Trimming stripped 0 bases from V and 6 bases from J, with 9 bases between. This CDR3 spans 13 amino acids. The germline V gene has CDR1 SGHRS and CDR2 YFSETQ. CDR3 amino acids: CASSLGPVPEAFF. DNA for the CDR3: TGCGCCAGCAGCTTGGGGCCTGTTCCTGAAGCTTTCTTT.

The chain combines TRBV3-1 with TRBJ2-7; D gene unclear. The CDR3 runs 13 residues. Germline V gene data show CDR1 as LGHDT and CDR2 as YNNKEL (reference sequence). V lost 4 bases and J lost 11, with 18 bases in between. The CDR3 sequence is CASSPRTGPSKYF. CDR3 coding DNA: TGTGCCAGCAGCCCCCGGACCGGACCTTCGAAGTACTTC.

This clonotype was counted a few times. The chain carries TRBV20-1 and TRBJ1-1; D unresolved. The CDR3 has 12 residues. Germline V CDR1 and CDR2: DFQATT, SNEGSKA (reference sequence). V lost 5 bases and J 6 bases, leaving 13 bases between the germline ends. Here the CDR3 DNA reads TGCAGTGCTCCTCAAAGGGAGGCTGAAGCTTTCTTT. Its protein is CSAPQREAEAFF.

The gene calls are TRBV10-1 and TRBJ2-4; 9 bases are shared with TRBD1. The CDR3 is made up of 15 amino acids. Germline V CDR1 and CDR2: WNHNN, SYGVQD (reference sequence). V lost 5 bases, J lost 9 bases, and 11 bases stayed unmatched. This CDR3 is CASSRDREEWGIQYF. CDR3 DNA sequence: TGCGCCAGCAGTCGGGACAGGGAGGAGTGGGGCATTCAGTACTTC.

The gene calls are TRBV6-1 and TRBJ1-1; TRBD1 aligns across 7 bases. Germline assignment: CDR1 MNHNS and CDR2 SASEGT. V lost 11 bases to trimming and J lost 4 bases; unmatched junction nucleotides: 13. CDR3 length: 14 amino acids. The CDR3: CAAGVQGIGTEAFF. CDR3 DNA: TGTGCCGCGGGGGTACAGGGGATAGGCACTGAAGCTTTCTTT.

The chain recombines TRBV20-1 with TRBJ1-2; no firm D call. The germline gives CDR1 DFQATT, CDR2 SNEGSKA (reference sequence). Trimming removed 5 bases from V and 2 bases from J, with 12 bases in between. This CDR3 has 13 amino acids. As DNA, the CDR3 is TGCAGTGCTCCTATACAACGAAACTATGGCTACACCTTC. Its protein product is CSAPIQRNYGYTF.